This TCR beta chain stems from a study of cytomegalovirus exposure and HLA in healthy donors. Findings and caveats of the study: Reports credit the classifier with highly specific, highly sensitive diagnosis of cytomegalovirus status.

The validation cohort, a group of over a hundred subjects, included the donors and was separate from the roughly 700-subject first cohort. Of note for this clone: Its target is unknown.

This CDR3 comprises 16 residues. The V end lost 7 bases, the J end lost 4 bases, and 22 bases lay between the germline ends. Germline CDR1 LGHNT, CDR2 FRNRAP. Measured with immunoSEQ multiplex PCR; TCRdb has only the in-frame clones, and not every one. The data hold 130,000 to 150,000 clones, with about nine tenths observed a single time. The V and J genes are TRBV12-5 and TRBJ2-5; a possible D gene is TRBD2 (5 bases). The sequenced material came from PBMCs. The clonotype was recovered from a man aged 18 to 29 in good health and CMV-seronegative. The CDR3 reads CASADPETMGAETQYF. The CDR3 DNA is TGTGCTAGTGCCGATCCCGAGACCATGGGAGCAGAGACCCAGTACTTC.